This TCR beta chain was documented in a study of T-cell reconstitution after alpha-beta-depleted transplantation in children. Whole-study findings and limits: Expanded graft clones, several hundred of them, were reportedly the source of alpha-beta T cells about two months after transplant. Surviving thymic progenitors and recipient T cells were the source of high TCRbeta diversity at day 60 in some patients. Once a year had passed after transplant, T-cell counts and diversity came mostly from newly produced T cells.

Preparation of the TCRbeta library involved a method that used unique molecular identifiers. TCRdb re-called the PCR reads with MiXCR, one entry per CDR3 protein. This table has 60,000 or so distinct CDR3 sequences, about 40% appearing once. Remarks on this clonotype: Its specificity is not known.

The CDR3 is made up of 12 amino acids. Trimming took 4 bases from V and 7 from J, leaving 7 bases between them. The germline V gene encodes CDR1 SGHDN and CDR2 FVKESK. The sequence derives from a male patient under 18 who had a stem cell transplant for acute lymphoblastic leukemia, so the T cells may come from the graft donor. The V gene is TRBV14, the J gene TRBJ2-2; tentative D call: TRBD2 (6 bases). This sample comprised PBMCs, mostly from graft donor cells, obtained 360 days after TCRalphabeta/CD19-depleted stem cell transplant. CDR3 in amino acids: CASSRGDGELFF. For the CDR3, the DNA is TGTGCCAGCAGCCGGGGGGACGGGGAGCTGTTTTTT. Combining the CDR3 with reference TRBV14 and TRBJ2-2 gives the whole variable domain EAGVTQFPSHSVIEKGQTVTLRCDPISGHDNLYWYRRVMGKEIKFLLHFVKESKQDESGMPNNRFLAERTGGTYSTLKVQPAELEDSGVYFCASSRGDGELFFGEGSRLTVL.